The clone carrying this TCR beta chain was observed at least ten times. Its antigen is as yet unknown. These data belong to a study of neurological immune-mediated disorders. Study summary: Multiple sclerosis patients numbering 34 comprised roughly 30 relapsing-remitting and 3 secondary progressive patients.

Study outcomes and limitations: There were no CDR3 amino acid sequences shared by expanded clones across subjects, a result suggesting private repertoires in all groups.

Germline V gene sequence: CDR1 SGHRS, CDR2 YFSETQ. CDR3 length: 17 residues. V lost 1 base to trimming and J lost 2 bases, with 18 bases between them. It was by 5'RACE with 10-nucleotide random UMIs that the cDNA was made. TCRdb passed the 5' RACE reads through MiXCR, listing each CDR3 protein once. The data hold roughly 65,000 distinct CDR3 sequences, with roughly 5% observed a single time. The specimen sequenced was PBMCs. This clonotype was sampled from a human donor with multiple sclerosis. The donor label of this sample is uncertain. The V and J genes are TRBV5-1 and TRBJ1-1; D is perhaps TRBD1 (6 bases). The DNA of the CDR3 is TGCGCCAGCAGCTTGTGGGGAAGCCAGACAGGTAACACTGAAGCTTTCTTT. It yields the protein CASSLWGSQTGNTEAFF.